A single sample is the source of the 22 T cell receptor beta chains below, sequenced in a study of vaccination and CD4 T cells after COVID-19. Sequenced with the Oncomine TCR Beta short-read assay was DNA taken from cultured CD4+ T cells. TCRdb independently ran MiXCR on the PCR reads; one entry per CDR3 protein. Of several thousand distinct CDR3 sequences listed, approximately 50% are singletons. The treatment: roughly 10-day PBMC culture with coronavirus spike peptide pools or control peptides (ViraFEST assay). These receptors have no known antigen. Sequencing was carried out using CD4+ T cells from blood, cultured in vitro. These receptors came from a human donor who had recovered from COVID-19.

The chain recombines TRBV7-9 with TRBJ2-7, with D perhaps TRBD2 (5 bases). The CDR3 has 13 amino acids. V was trimmed by 4 bases and J by 2 bases, leaving 9 bases between them. Germline V CDR1 and CDR2: SEHNR, FQNEAQ (reference sequence). In DNA, the CDR3 is TGTGCCAGCAGCTCCTCCGGGACCTACGAGCAGTACTTC. This sequence encodes CASSSSGTYEQYF.

This clonotype was observed a single time. The chain recombines TRBV5-1 with TRBJ2-2; 7 nucleotides line up with TRBD1. Trimming at V came to 1 base and at J to 1 base, leaving 1 base not matched to a gene. There are 15 residues in the CDR3. Germline V CDR1 and CDR2: SGHRS, YFSETQ. This CDR3 reads CASSLTGVNTGELFF. CDR3 in DNA: TGCGCCAGCAGCTTGACAGGGGTGAACACCGGGGAGCTGTTTTTT. The whole variable domain, filled in from reference TRBV5-1 and TRBJ2-2, reads KAGVTQTPRYLIKTRGQQVTLSCSPISGHRSVSWYQQTPGQGLQFLFEYFSETQRNKGNFPGRFSGRQFSNSRSEMNVSTLELGDSALYLCASSLTGVNTGELFFGEGSRLTVL.

This clonotype came up a few times. The rearrangement links TRBV30 to TRBJ1-2; the D is unclear. The CDR3 spans 13 residues. Germline CDR1 GTSNPN, CDR2 SVGIG (reference sequence). Trimming shortened V by 0 bases and J by 2 bases, and 7 bases separated the two germline ends. The chain's CDR3 is CAWSVAQNYGYTF. CDR3 nucleotide sequence: TGTGCCTGGAGTGTAGCACAGAACTATGGCTACACCTTC.

The CDR3 protein is CASSQGVSGGRYTDTQYF. The CDR3 DNA reads as TGCGCCAGCAGCCAAGGGGTTAGCGGGGGCCGGTACACAGATACGCAGTATTTT. The V and J genes are TRBV4-1 and TRBJ2-3; the match to TRBD2 covers 9 bases. Germline trimming cut 1 base from V and 2 bases from J; bases unmatched to any gene: 10. This CDR3 spans 18 amino acids. From germline, CDR1 is MGHRA and CDR2 YSYEKL.

The V gene is TRBV7-3, the J gene TRBJ1-1; a weak D match, TRBD1 (6 bases). V gave up 5 bases and J gave up 4 bases, with 14 bases separating them. CDR1 is SGHTA, CDR2 FQGTGA, per germline. The CDR3 runs 14 residues. The CDR3 region is CASSGGGVSTEAFF. The CDR3, as DNA: TGTGCCAGCAGCGGAGGGGGGGTGAGCACTGAAGCTTTCTTT.

This clonotype was recorded only once. The chain has TRBV5-8 and TRBJ1-5, with D uncertain. V lost 0 bases and J 0 bases, leaving 13 bases between the germline ends. CDR3 length: 17 residues. Germline V CDR1 and CDR2: SGHTS, YDEGEE. CDR3 DNA sequence: TGTGCCAGCAGCTTGGAAGCAGGCGACCCTAGCAATCAGCCCCAGCATTTT. Its protein is CASSLEAGDPSNQPQHF.

This chain links TRBV9 with TRBJ2-2; maybe TRBD1 (6 bases). Germline-derived CDR1 and CDR2 are SGDLS and YYNGEE. V was cut by 2 bases and J by 2 bases, with 13 bases left in between. This CDR3 contains 16 residues. CDR3 protein: CASSVRRDINTGELFF. In DNA, the CDR3 is TGTGCCAGCAGCGTGAGACGGGACATAAACACCGGGGAGCTGTTTTTT.

This clonotype was observed a handful of times. The rearrangement joins TRBV20-1 to TRBJ1-5; D possibly corresponds to TRBD1 (5 bases). Germline V gives CDR1 DFQATT, CDR2 SNEGSKA (reference sequence). The germline V and J ends were trimmed by 2 bases and 9 bases, with 11 bases remaining between them. The CDR3 runs 12 residues. For the CDR3, the DNA is TGCAGTGCTAGACGGGGGGAAGGGCCCCAGCATTTT. Protein: CSARRGEGPQHF.

This chain links TRBV30 with TRBJ2-7, with a weak D call TRBD1 (5 bases). CDR1 is GTSNPN and CDR2 is SVGIG in the germline V gene (reference sequence). The CDR3 consists of 14 residues. The V gene lost 5 bases and the J gene lost 1 base, with 15 bases spanning the gap. This CDR3 is CAWDRFRGSYEQYF. The CDR3, as DNA: TGTGCCTGGGACCGTTTTAGGGGATCCTACGAGCAGTACTTC.

This clonotype ranks as large. The gene calls are TRBV20-1 and TRBJ1-5, with a possible D match to TRBD1 (6 bases). Germline values: CDR1 DFQATT, CDR2 SNEGSKA (reference sequence). Trimming removed 6 bases at V and 1 base at J, with 16 bases between. The CDR3 has 15 amino acids. The CDR3 DNA sequence: TGCAGTGCGGCACCTCCCGGGACAAGCAATCAGCCCCAGCATTTT. Translation: CSAAPPGTSNQPQHF.

The chain links TRBV2 to TRBJ1-6, with a tentative D call TRBD1 (5 bases). Between the trimmed V and J ends, which lost 4 bases and 14 bases, there was a span of 18 bases. This CDR3 is built from 14 residues. The germline CDR1 and CDR2 sequences are SNHLY and FYNNEI. The CDR3 DNA sequence: TGTGCCAGCAGTGCGACAGCACCTAATTCTTCCCTCCACTTT. As protein: CASSATAPNSSLHF.

This clonotype has only a few counts. The CDR3 sequence is CGGRVNTEAFF. In nucleotides, the CDR3 is TGCGGTGGGAGGGTGAACACTGAAGCTTTCTTT. This sequence joins TRBV20-1 and TRBJ1-1; D is ambiguous. CDR3 size: 11 residues. The germline gives CDR1 DFQATT, CDR2 SNEGSKA (reference sequence).

This chain joins TRBV7-2 and TRBJ2-7; D unclear. CDR1 is SGHTA, CDR2 FQGNSA, per germline. V dropped 1 base and J dropped 6 bases, with 13 bases sitting between them. This CDR3 comprises 14 residues. CDR3 residues: CASSLGVGFGEQYF. For the CDR3, the DNA is TGTGCCAGCAGCTTAGGTGTGGGGTTCGGCGAGCAGTACTTC.

The rearrangement links TRBV7-2 to TRBJ1-1, with 7 positions matching TRBD1. This CDR3 comprises 15 residues. Germline assignment: CDR1 SGHTA and CDR2 FQGNSA. J lost 3 bases, V lost 1 base, and 5 bases had no gene match. The CDR3 nucleotides are TGTGCCAGCAGCTTAGGGAGGGGGCTCGACACTGAAGCTTTCTTT. This codes for CASSLGRGLDTEAFF.

The V call is TRBV12-3 or TRBV12-4, the J call TRBJ1-5, with a weak D call TRBD1 (5 bases). V lost 3 bases, J lost 0 bases, and 9 bases lay in between. CDR3 size: 15 residues. The CDR3 loop is CASSFGGNSNQPQHF. The CDR3 DNA reads TGTGCCAGCAGTTTCGGGGGAAATAGCAATCAGCCCCAGCATTTT.

V usage is TRBV27 and J usage is TRBJ1-6, with D perhaps matching TRBD1 (6 bases). Germline assignment: CDR1 MNHEY and CDR2 SMNVEV (reference sequence). Trimming took 4 bases from V and 6 from J, leaving 16 bases between them. This CDR3 is 16 amino acids long. The CDR3 DNA reads as TGTGCCAGCAGTTCACCTGGAGTAGGGGGTAATTCACCCCTCCACTTT. Its protein product is CASSSPGVGGNSPLHF.

J is TRBJ1-1 and V is TRBV27; D possibly corresponds to TRBD1 (6 bases). Germline CDR1 and CDR2: MNHEY and SMNVEV (reference sequence). Trimming cost V 5 bases and J 5 bases, with 24 bases left between them. This CDR3 spans 17 amino acids. The chain's CDR3 is CASSPRGGGTLRTEAFF. CDR3 nucleotide sequence: TGTGCCAGCAGTCCGCGAGGGGGGGGCACTCTTAGGACTGAAGCTTTCTTT.

The J gene is TRBJ1-1, the V gene TRBV4-2; D not resolved. Germline loops: CDR1 LGHNA, CDR2 YNFKEQ. The CDR3 extends over 17 amino acids. V was cut by 0 bases and J by 1 base, with 15 bases left in between. CDR3 sequence reads: CASSQDPSGATNTEAFF. The CDR3 region has the DNA TGTGCCAGCAGCCAAGATCCCTCCGGCGCTACGAACACTGAAGCTTTCTTT.

The chain links TRBV11-2 to TRBJ1-6, with D tentatively TRBD1 (5 bases). Germline CDR1 SGHAT, CDR2 FQNNGV. V was clipped by 4 bases and J by 12 bases, with 22 bases between them. This CDR3 spans 16 amino acids. The CDR3 bases are TGTGCCAGCAGCTCCCCCCGGGGGTTCCCCACCGGACCCCTCCACTTT. Translation: CASSSPRGFPTGPLHF.

The CDR3 loop reads CASSPHQGPEGSGTDTQYF. The DNA for the CDR3 is TGTGCCAGCAGCCCCCATCAGGGCCCCGAGGGGTCCGGCACAGATACGCAGTATTTT. This chain uses TRBV6-1 with TRBJ2-3; the D call may be TRBD1 or TRBD2 (5 bases each). The germline V gene has CDR1 MNHNS and CDR2 SASEGT. This CDR3 spans 19 amino acids. The V end lost 6 bases, the J end lost 1 base, and 26 bases lay between the germline ends.

The chain couples TRBV20-1 to TRBJ2-4; 9 bases are shared with TRBD2. V shed 6 bases, J shed 3 bases, and the junction held 15 bases outside the gene matches. This CDR3 is 17 amino acids long. Germline V CDR1 and CDR2: DFQATT, SNEGSKA (reference sequence). CDR3 amino acids: CSAPSSGTSPFKNIQYF. The CDR3 DNA is TGCAGTGCCCCCTCTAGCGGGACCTCACCTTTCAAAAACATTCAGTACTTC.

This clonotype was seen a few times. The chain has TRBV7-9 and TRBJ1-2; 9 nucleotides match TRBD1. The length of the CDR3 is 17 residues. CDR1 and CDR2 from the germline V gene are SEHNR and FQNEAQ (reference sequence). V lost 5 bases and J lost 3; bases outside the gene matches: 13. The CDR3 region is CASSRGFGQGRDYGYTF. The CDR3 region has the DNA TGTGCCAGCAGCCGAGGGTTTGGACAGGGGAGAGACTATGGCTACACCTTC.